This T cell receptor (beta chain) came from a study of regulatory T cells in long-lasting Graves disease. Study details: Graves' patients (newly diagnosed) had been on antithyroid drugs under 3 months. Study conclusions and caveats: Comparison showed that persistent patients shared more public clonotypes (2,741) than new patients (966). Gene preferences differed: TRBV28, TRBJ1-2, TRBJ2-5 in persistent cases.

Relying on iRepertoire HTBI primers and Arm-PCR of CDR3 regions, the team built TCR beta libraries. TCRdb re-derived calls from the multiplex PCR reads in MiXCR, one entry per CDR3 protein. The sample carries around 250,000 distinct CDR3 sequences, under 20% recorded once. This CDR3 is 15 amino acids long. CDR1 and CDR2 from the germline V gene are SGHTA and FQGNSA. Points on this clonotype: No antigen is known for it. Since the CDR3 does not end with the conserved phenylalanine or tryptophan, this likely comes from a read error.

Indicated time point: newly diagnosed GD, antithyroid drugs for less than 3 months. Scientists built the TCR library using RNA that was extracted from PBMCs. These sequences were also reported in another study, on T cells in Graves' hyperthyroidism and ophthalmopathy. Turning to that study: With the HTBI primer set, the TCR CDR3 went through a first round of RT-PCR.

The source is a woman in her twenties or thirties with Graves disease. The source was peripheral blood mononuclear cells (PBMCs), collected at new diagnosis, from a patient treated with antithyroid drugs. This chain connects TRBV7-2 to TRBJ2-1; no reliable D call. CDR3 protein: CASSLVPNSYNGQFL. The CDR3 bases are TGTGCCAGCAGCTTAGTCCCGAACTCCTACAATGGGCAGTTCCTC.